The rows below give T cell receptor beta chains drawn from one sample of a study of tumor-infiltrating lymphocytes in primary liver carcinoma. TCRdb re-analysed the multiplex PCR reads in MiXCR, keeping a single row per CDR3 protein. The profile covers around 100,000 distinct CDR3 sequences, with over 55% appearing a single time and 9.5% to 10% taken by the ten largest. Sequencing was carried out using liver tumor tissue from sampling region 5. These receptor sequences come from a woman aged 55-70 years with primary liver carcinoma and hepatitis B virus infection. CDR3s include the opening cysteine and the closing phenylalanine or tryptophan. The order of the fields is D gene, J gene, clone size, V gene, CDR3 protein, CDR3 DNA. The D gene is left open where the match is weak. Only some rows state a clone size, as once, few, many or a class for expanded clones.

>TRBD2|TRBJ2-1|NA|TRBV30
CAWSVVEEDKRERSSYNEQFF
TGTGCCTGGAGTGTGGTTGAGGAGGACAAGCGGGAACGTAGCTCCTACAATGAGCAGTTCTTC
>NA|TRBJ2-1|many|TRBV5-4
CASSPGLLFNNEQFF
TGTGCCAGCAGCCCGGGACTCCTGTTTAACAATGAGCAGTTCTTC
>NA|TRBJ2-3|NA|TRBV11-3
CAGSLTPTDMQYF
TGTGCCGGCAGCCTAACACCCACAGATATGCAGTATTTT
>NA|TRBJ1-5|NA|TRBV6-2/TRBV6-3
CASSHGAGDQPQHF
TGTGCCAGCAGTCACGGCGCCGGCGATCAGCCCCAGCATTTT
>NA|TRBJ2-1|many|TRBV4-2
CASSQDVGGGGNEQFF
TGTGCCAGCAGCCAAGATGTGGGAGGAGGAGGCAATGAGCAGTTCTTC
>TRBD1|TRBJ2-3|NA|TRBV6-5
CASSYGTGGPDTQYF
TGTGCAAGCAGTTACGGGACAGGGGGCCCAGATACGCAGTATTTT
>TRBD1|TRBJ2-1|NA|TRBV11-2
CTSSLTHGQGYRSEQFF
TGTACCAGCAGTTTAACCCACGGACAGGGGTACAGGAGTGAGCAGTTCTTC
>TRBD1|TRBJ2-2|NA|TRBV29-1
CSTRTGAGEMFF
TGCAGCACTAGGACAGGGGCCGGGGAGATGTTTTTT
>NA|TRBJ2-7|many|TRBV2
CASSVTGYYEQYF
TGTGCCAGCAGTGTCACAGGCTACTACGAGCAGTACTTC
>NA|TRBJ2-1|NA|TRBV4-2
CASSRQADNNEQFF
TGTGCCAGCAGCCGACAAGCGGACAACAATGAGCAGTTCTTC
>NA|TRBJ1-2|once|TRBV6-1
CASSVAWGIHYGYTF
TGTGCCAGCAGTGTAGCGTGGGGAATCCACTATGGCTACACCTTC
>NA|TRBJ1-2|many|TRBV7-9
CASSLGGGDGYTF
TGTGCCAGCAGCTTAGGAGGGGGGGATGGCTACACCTTC
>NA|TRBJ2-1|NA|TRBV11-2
CASSIALNYNGQFF
TGTGCCAGCAGCATAGCCCTTAACTACAATGGGCAGTTCTTC
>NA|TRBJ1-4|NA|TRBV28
CACSTGLIGEKLFF
TGTGCCTGCAGCACGGGGTTGATTGGGGAAAAACTGTTTTTT
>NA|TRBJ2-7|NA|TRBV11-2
CASSLDGPSEHYEQYF
TGTGCCAGCAGCTTAGATGGACCTAGCGAACACTACGAGCAGTACTTT
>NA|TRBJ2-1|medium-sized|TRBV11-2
CASSLDQQGIVYNEQFF
TGTGCCAGCAGCTTAGATCAACAGGGTATAGTCTACAATGAGCAGTTCTTC
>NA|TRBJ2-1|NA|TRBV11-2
CASSSPGRNYNEQFF
TGTGCCAGCAGCTCCCCGGGACGCAACTACAATGAGCAGTTCTTC
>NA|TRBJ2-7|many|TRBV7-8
CASSLVWGRSSYEQYF
TGTGCCAGCAGCTTAGTATGGGGGAGGAGCTCCTACGAGCAGTACTTC
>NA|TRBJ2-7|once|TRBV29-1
CGVATGWGYEQYF
TGCGGTGTTGCTACAGGGTGGGGATACGAGCAGTACTTC
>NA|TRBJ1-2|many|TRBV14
CASSDINRAGYTF
TGTGCCAGCAGCGACATAAACAGGGCGGGCTACACCTTC
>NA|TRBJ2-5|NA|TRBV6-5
CASRQVGWDYF
TGTGCCAGCAGGCAAGTGGGATGGGACTACTTC
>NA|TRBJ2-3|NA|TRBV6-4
CASSQGGHHTDTQFF
TGTGCCAGCAGCCAAGGAGGACACCACACAGATACGCAGTTTTTT
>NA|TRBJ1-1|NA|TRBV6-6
CASSPETARKKAFF
TGTGCCAGCAGCCCCGAGACGGCAAGGAAGAAAGCTTTCTTT
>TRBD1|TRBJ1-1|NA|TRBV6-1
CASSYRGNTKAFF
TGTGCCAGCAGCTACAGGGGGAACACTAAAGCTTTCTTT
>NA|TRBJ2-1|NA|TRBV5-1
CASSMAGQTYNEQFF
TGCGCCAGCAGCATGGCGGGACAGACTTACAATGAGCAGTTCTTC
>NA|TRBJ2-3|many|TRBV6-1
CASSYGRAHTDTQYF
TGTGCCAGCAGTTACGGGCGGGCTCATACGGATACGCAGTATTTT
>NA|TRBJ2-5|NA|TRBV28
CASTPGDMVEETRYF
TGTGCCAGCACCCCGGGAGACATGGTGGAAGAGACCCGGTACTTC
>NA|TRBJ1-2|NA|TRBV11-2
CASSLDPGAVYGYTF
TGTGCTAGCAGTTTAGATCCGGGAGCAGTCTATGGCTACACCTTC
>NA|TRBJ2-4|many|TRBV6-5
CASSYNAQGSQYF
TGTGCCAGCAGTTACAACGCACAGGGTTCTCAGTACTTC
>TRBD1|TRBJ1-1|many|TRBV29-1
CSATGSRTEAFF
TGCAGCGCGACAGGGAGTCGCACTGAAGCTTTCTTT
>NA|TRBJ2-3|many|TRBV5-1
CASSLGNLDTQYF
TGCGCCAGCAGCTTGGGGAATTTAGATACGCAGTATTTT
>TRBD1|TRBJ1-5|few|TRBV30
CALQGTGRNQLQHF
TGTGCCTTACAAGGGACAGGGAGAAATCAGCTCCAGCATTTT
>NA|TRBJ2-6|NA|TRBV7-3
CASSLLGSAYGANVLTF
TGTGCCAGCAGCTTACTGGGCAGTGCCTATGGGGCCAACGTCCTGACTTTC
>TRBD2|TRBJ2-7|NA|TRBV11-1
CASSSGSGNYEKYF
TGTGCTAGCAGTTCGGGTAGCGGGAACTACGAGAAGTACTTC
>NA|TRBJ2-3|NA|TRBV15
CATRGTEGTDTQYF
TGTGCCACCAGGGGGACGGAGGGCACAGATACGCAGTATTTT
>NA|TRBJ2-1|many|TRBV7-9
CASIPGGGFVNEQFF
TGTGCCAGCATCCCCGGAGGAGGGTTTGTCAATGAGCAGTTCTTC
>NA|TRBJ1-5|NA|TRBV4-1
CTSSQGGGSNQPQHF
TGCACCAGCAGCCAAGGGGGAGGGAGTAATCAGCCCCAGCATTTT
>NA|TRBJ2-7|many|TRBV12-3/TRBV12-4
CASSSGRLYEQYF
TGTGCCAGCAGTTCTGGGCGGCTCTACGAGCAGTACTTC
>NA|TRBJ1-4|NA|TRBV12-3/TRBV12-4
CASSFENRGDSNEKLFF
TGTGCCAGTAGTTTTGAGAATCGGGGCGATAGTAATGAAAAACTGTTTTTT
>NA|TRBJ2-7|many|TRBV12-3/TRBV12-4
CASSPGLEQYF
TGTGCCAGCAGCCCCGGGCTCGAGCAGTACTTC
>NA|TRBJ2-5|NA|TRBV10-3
CAILPGKETQYF
TGTGCCATCTTGCCGGGGAAGGAGACCCAGTACTTC
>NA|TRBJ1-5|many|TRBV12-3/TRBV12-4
CASSLVGNQPQHF
TGTGCCAGCAGTTTAGTAGGAAATCAGCCCCAGCATTTT
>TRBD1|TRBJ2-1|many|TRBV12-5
CASGPGQGFGEQFF
TGTGCTAGTGGTCCGGGACAGGGGTTCGGTGAGCAGTTCTTC
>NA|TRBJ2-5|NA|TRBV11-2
CASSLARLDQETQYF
TGTGCCAGCAGCTTAGCGAGACTAGACCAAGAGACCCAGTACTTC
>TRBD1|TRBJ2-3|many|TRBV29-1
CSVDGGQGGPDTQYF
TGCAGCGTTGATGGGGGACAGGGAGGCCCAGATACGCAGTATTTT
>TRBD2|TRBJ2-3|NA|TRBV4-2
CVSSRNPLSGRGRTDTQYF
TGTGTCAGCAGCCGCAACCCCCTTAGCGGGAGGGGCAGAACAGATACGCAGTATTTT
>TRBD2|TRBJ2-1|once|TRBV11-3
CARSLGQGGRAGYNGQFF
TGCGCCAGAAGCTTAGGTCAAGGCGGGAGGGCCGGCTACAATGGGCAGTTCTTC